This TCR beta chain comes out of a study of blood T cell repertoires in COVID-19. Study-wide background: Samples taken during acute and convalescent COVID-19 were collected in the United States, Italy and Spain. T cells, B-cell-depleted T cells, or PBMCs provided the cDNA or gDNA that served as material.

The CDR3 runs to 19 residues. V gave up 1 base and J gave up 0 bases, with 21 bases separating them. The germline V gene encodes CDR1 MGHRA and CDR2 YSYEKL. Original methodology: Amplifying reference gene primers gave estimates of nucleated cell counts. The method was immunoSEQ multiplex PCR; TCRdb's version includes in-frame clones alone and lacks a portion of them. The DNA gave D and trimming, while V, J and clone size come from that table. The profile shows approximately 290,000 clones, roughly 91% of them singletons. V and J are TRBV4-1 and TRBJ1-1; TRBD1 might be the D (6 bases). The sequence was collected from a man aged 25 to 40 with acute or convalescent COVID-19. Sequenced input: peripheral blood. This CDR3 is CASSQAKARDIQLNTEAFF. The CDR3 nucleotides read TGCGCCAGCAGCCAAGCTAAAGCCCGGGACATCCAATTGAACACTGAAGCTTTCTTT.